The rows below give T cell receptor beta chains drawn from one sample of a study of technical replicates of blood from several donors. The data were produced by immunoSEQ multiplex PCR, yet TCRdb's version contains in-frame clones alone and is incomplete. The data show 55,000 to 75,000 clones, 80% to 95% seen once. Sequencing was carried out using PBMCs. The source of these receptors is a human donor in good health. Some clones in this sample may be carry-over from other donors' samples. CDR3s include the opening cysteine and the closing phenylalanine or tryptophan. D genes are given only for firm matches. The size of a clone is reported for some rows only, either as once, few or many, or as a class for expanded clones.

j_gene: TRBJ2-1
d_gene: TRBD1
v_gene: TRBV11-3
abundance: .
CDR3nt: TGTGCCAGCAGCCGAGGACAGGGCGTCGACAATGAGCAGTTCTTC
CDR3aa: CASSRGQGVDNEQFF

j_gene: TRBJ2-4
d_gene: .
v_gene: TRBV7-2
abundance: .
CDR3nt: TGTGCCAGCAGCTTAGAATCGGTGATAGCCAAAAACATTCAGTACTTC
CDR3aa: CASSLESVIAKNIQYF

j_gene: TRBJ1-1
d_gene: .
v_gene: TRBV29-1
abundance: once
CDR3nt: TGCAGCGTGTACTCCGCGAACACTGAAGCTTTCTTT
CDR3aa: CSVYSANTEAFF

j_gene: TRBJ1-3
d_gene: TRBD1
v_gene: TRBV9
abundance: .
CDR3nt: TGTGCCAGCAGCGTAGGGACAGGGGGAAACACCATATATTTT
CDR3aa: CASSVGTGGNTIYF

j_gene: TRBJ1-5
d_gene: TRBD1
v_gene: TRBV7-2
abundance: .
CDR3nt: TGTGCCAGCAGCTTACAGGGGGCGGCTGGCAATCAGCCCCAGCATTTT
CDR3aa: CASSLQGAAGNQPQHF

j_gene: TRBJ2-2
d_gene: .
v_gene: TRBV19
abundance: .
CDR3nt: TGTGCCAGTAGTATCACAGGGCCCACCGGGGAGCTGTTTTTT
CDR3aa: CASSITGPTGELFF

j_gene: TRBJ1-2
d_gene: .
v_gene: TRBV4-3
abundance: .
CDR3nt: TGCGCCAGCAGCCAAGATTTGGGCAGGGGAGGCTACACCTTC
CDR3aa: CASSQDLGRGGYTF

j_gene: TRBJ1-2
d_gene: .
v_gene: TRBV4-1
abundance: .
CDR3nt: TGCGCCAGCAGCCAGGACAGTCTTGGAGGCTACACCTTC
CDR3aa: CASSQDSLGGYTF

j_gene: TRBJ2-6
d_gene: .
v_gene: TRBV4-1
abundance: .
CDR3nt: TGCGCCAGCAGCCAAGCGGTCGACTGGTCTGGGGCCAACGTCCTGACTTTC
CDR3aa: CASSQAVDWSGANVLTF

j_gene: TRBJ1-3
d_gene: .
v_gene: TRBV27
abundance: .
CDR3nt: TGTGCCAGCAGTTTATCAGGGGCGGACACCATATATTTT
CDR3aa: CASSLSGADTIYF

j_gene: TRBJ2-5
d_gene: TRBD1
v_gene: TRBV9
abundance: .
CDR3nt: TGTGCCAGCAGCGTGGGCAGGGGGCATGGGGAGACCCAGTACTTC
CDR3aa: CASSVGRGHGETQYF

j_gene: TRBJ2-2
d_gene: .
v_gene: TRBV29-1
abundance: .
CDR3nt: TGCAGCGTTAAAACAGGAATGCGAACCGGGGAGCTGTTTTTT
CDR3aa: CSVKTGMRTGELFF

j_gene: TRBJ2-7
d_gene: .
v_gene: TRBV6-5
abundance: .
CDR3nt: TGTGCCAGCAGTTACTCGAGGGACGAGCAGTACTTC
CDR3aa: CASSYSRDEQYF

j_gene: TRBJ1-3
d_gene: TRBD1
v_gene: TRBV7-2
abundance: .
CDR3nt: TGTGCCAGCAGCCCCGACAGGGACTCTGGAAACACCATATATTTT
CDR3aa: CASSPDRDSGNTIYF

j_gene: TRBJ1-2
d_gene: TRBD1
v_gene: TRBV30
abundance: .
CDR3nt: TGTGCCTGGAGAGTGGGACAGTCTTATGGCTACACCTTC
CDR3aa: CAWRVGQSYGYTF

j_gene: TRBJ2-1
d_gene: .
v_gene: TRBV29-1
abundance: .
CDR3nt: TGCAGCGTTGTTCGGGAGAGCTACAATGAGCAGTTCTTC
CDR3aa: CSVVRESYNEQFF

j_gene: TRBJ2-7
d_gene: .
v_gene: TRBV4-3
abundance: .
CDR3nt: TGCGCCAGCAGCCAAGAATGGGCAGGGATTAGCGAGCAGTACTTC
CDR3aa: CASSQEWAGISEQYF

j_gene: TRBJ1-6
d_gene: TRBD1
v_gene: TRBV6-1
abundance: .
CDR3nt: TGTGCCAGCGGGACAGGAGTCTCACCCCTCCACTTT
CDR3aa: CASGTGVSPLHF

j_gene: TRBJ2-7
d_gene: TRBD2
v_gene: TRBV11-2
abundance: .
CDR3nt: TGTGCCAGCAGCTTAGGACAACTAGCGGCCAGCTCCTACGAGCAGTACTTC
CDR3aa: CASSLGQLAASSYEQYF

j_gene: TRBJ2-3
d_gene: .
v_gene: TRBV5-1
abundance: .
CDR3nt: TGCGCCAGCAGCGCACAGGGTACTAGCACAGATACGCAGTATTTT
CDR3aa: CASSAQGTSTDTQYF

j_gene: TRBJ2-7
d_gene: TRBD2
v_gene: TRBV10-3
abundance: .
CDR3nt: TGTGCCATCAGGGGGGGGACTAGCGGATCCTACGAGCAGTACTTC
CDR3aa: CAIRGGTSGSYEQYF

j_gene: TRBJ1-1
d_gene: .
v_gene: TRBV25-1
abundance: .
CDR3nt: TGTGCCAGCAGTGAACCGGCGGCCACTGAAGCTTTCTTT
CDR3aa: CASSEPAATEAFF

j_gene: TRBJ2-3
d_gene: TRBD2
v_gene: TRBV2
abundance: once
CDR3nt: TGTGCCAGCAGTGGGGTTCTAGCGGTGGAGTATTTT
CDR3aa: CASSGVLAVEYF

j_gene: TRBJ2-2
d_gene: .
v_gene: TRBV5-4
abundance: .
CDR3nt: TGTGCCAGCAGCTTGGGCAGGGAAGGTACCGGGGAGCTGTTTTTT
CDR3aa: CASSLGREGTGELFF

j_gene: TRBJ2-7
d_gene: TRBD1
v_gene: TRBV10-3
abundance: .
CDR3nt: TGTGCCATCAGGGGGGACAGGGTCAACTACGAGCAGTACTTC
CDR3aa: CAIRGDRVNYEQYF

j_gene: TRBJ2-1
d_gene: TRBD2
v_gene: TRBV5-4
abundance: once
CDR3nt: TGTGCCAGCAGCTTGGGGGACTTAGCGGGGGGTTACAATGAGCAGTTCTTC
CDR3aa: CASSLGDLAGGYNEQFF

j_gene: TRBJ1-1
d_gene: .
v_gene: TRBV5-6
abundance: .
CDR3nt: TGTGCCAGCAGCTTGGTGTTCCGGGGGGCGCCGAACACTGAAGCTTTCTTT
CDR3aa: CASSLVFRGAPNTEAFF

j_gene: TRBJ2-7
d_gene: TRBD1
v_gene: TRBV4-1
abundance: .
CDR3nt: TGCGCCAGCAGCCAAGTACAGGGGGTCGAGCAGTACTTC
CDR3aa: CASSQVQGVEQYF

j_gene: TRBJ1-2
d_gene: TRBD1
v_gene: TRBV25-1
abundance: .
CDR3nt: TGTGCCAGCAGTGAATTCGACAGGGGCAATGGCTACACCTTC
CDR3aa: CASSEFDRGNGYTF

j_gene: TRBJ1-2
d_gene: TRBD1
v_gene: TRBV4-2
abundance: .
CDR3nt: TGTGCCAGCAGCCAAGAAAGGGACAGTTCTAACTATGGCTACACCTTC
CDR3aa: CASSQERDSSNYGYTF

j_gene: TRBJ1-2
d_gene: TRBD1
v_gene: TRBV5-1
abundance: few
CDR3nt: TGCGCCAGCAGCCCCGGACAGGGTGAATATGGCTACACCTTC
CDR3aa: CASSPGQGEYGYTF

j_gene: TRBJ2-2
d_gene: .
v_gene: TRBV7-3
abundance: .
CDR3nt: TGTGCCAGCAGCTTACAGGGGTTTCCGAACACCGGGGAGCTGTTTTTT
CDR3aa: CASSLQGFPNTGELFF

j_gene: TRBJ2-3
d_gene: TRBD1
v_gene: TRBV6-5
abundance: .
CDR3nt: TGTGCCAGCACAGGGGGCGCGACAGATACGCAGTATTTT
CDR3aa: CASTGGATDTQYF

j_gene: TRBJ1-1
d_gene: .
v_gene: TRBV7-3
abundance: .
CDR3nt: TGTGCCAGCAGCCTAAACCCGGGACAACCAAACACTGAAGCTTTCTTT
CDR3aa: CASSLNPGQPNTEAFF

j_gene: TRBJ1-6
d_gene: TRBD1
v_gene: TRBV2
abundance: .
CDR3nt: TGTGCCAGCAGTGAAGCCTCCGGGACAGAAAATTCACCCCTCCACTTT
CDR3aa: CASSEASGTENSPLHF

j_gene: TRBJ2-2
d_gene: TRBD1
v_gene: TRBV10-3
abundance: .
CDR3nt: TGTGCCATCAGTGAAGGACAGGGCGGGAACACCGGGGAGCTGTTTTTT
CDR3aa: CAISEGQGGNTGELFF

j_gene: TRBJ1-2
d_gene: .
v_gene: TRBV2
abundance: once
CDR3nt: TGTGCCAGCAGTGTTGACCCTGGGTCACCGGCGGTCTACACCTTC
CDR3aa: CASSVDPGSPAVYTF

j_gene: TRBJ1-5
d_gene: .
v_gene: TRBV30
abundance: .
CDR3nt: TGTGCCTGGAGTGTAGGGGGATCCAGCAATCAGCCCCAGCATTTT
CDR3aa: CAWSVGGSSNQPQHF

j_gene: TRBJ2-7
d_gene: .
v_gene: TRBV10-3
abundance: few
CDR3nt: TGTGCCATCAGTTCAGGGGTGTACGAGCAGTACTTC
CDR3aa: CAISSGVYEQYF

j_gene: TRBJ2-2
d_gene: .
v_gene: TRBV5-1
abundance: .
CDR3nt: TGCGCCAGCAGCTTCACTTGGGGGGAGCTGTTTTTT
CDR3aa: CASSFTWGELFF

j_gene: TRBJ2-5
d_gene: TRBD2
v_gene: TRBV9
abundance: .
CDR3nt: TGTGCCAGCAGCGGGAGCGGGGCCGATCGAACCCAGTACTTC
CDR3aa: CASSGSGADRTQYF

j_gene: TRBJ1-1
d_gene: .
v_gene: TRBV5-1
abundance: .
CDR3nt: TGCGCCAGCAGCTTGTTCATGAGAAGGGGCAGGCTGAACACTGAAGCTTTCTTT
CDR3aa: CASSLFMRRGRLNTEAFF